Listed here are 2 T cell receptor beta chains from one sample, sequenced in a study of T-cell reconstitution after alpha-beta-depleted transplantation in children (dated by TCRdb to 2016 to 2018). According to the study, the label for this sample's treatment or condition signals: allogeneic hematopoietic cell transplantation with graft depleted of TCRalphabeta T cells and CD19 B cells. Library preparation used PCR. Sequencing used an Illumina HiSeq 2500. TCR library preparation used molecular barcoding, with unique molecular identifiers applied to normalize quantification of the TCRbeta repertoire. TCRdb passed the public sequencing reads through fastp at Q25 and MiXCR, retaining productive beta sequences. Entries that share a CDR3 protein sequence are merged under the most common genes and DNA. The sample yields a few hundred thousand distinct CDR3 sequences; roughly 10% were counted once. Roughly a quarter of the sample comes from the top ten.

This specimen was peripheral blood, taken 180 days after TCRalphabeta/CD19-depleted stem cell transplant. These receptors were collected from a male patient aged 2-15 years who had a stem cell transplant for chronic granulomatous disease, so the T cells may come from the graft donor.

In its sample, this clonotype was seen a few times. The chain is built from TRBV15 and TRBJ1-5; D gene unclear. Trimming left V 0 bases short and J 4 bases short, with 16 bases between. CDR3 length equals 17 residues. Germline assignment: CDR1 LNHNV and CDR2 YYDKDF (reference sequence). The CDR3 DNA reads as TGTGCCACCAGCAGAGATTCGCGAAGAGGCTTTAATCAGCCCCAGCATTTT. It yields the protein CATSRDSRRGFNQPQHF. Variable domain in full (rest from reference TRBV15 and TRBJ1-5): DAMVIQNPRYQVTQFGKPVTLSCSQTLNHNVMYWYQQKSSQAPKLLFHYYDKDFNNEADTPDNFQSRRPNTSFCFLDIRSPGLGDTAMYLCATSRDSRRGFNQPQHFGDGTRLSIL.

This clonotype was detected ten times or more. This chain joins TRBV12-3 or TRBV12-4 and TRBJ2-1; unclear D gene. V was clipped by 7 bases and J by 2 bases, with 12 bases between them. CDR3 length equals 14 residues. The chain's CDR3 is CASIPYGPYNEQFF. The CDR3, as DNA: TGTGCCAGCATCCCCTATGGCCCCTACAATGAGCAGTTCTTC.